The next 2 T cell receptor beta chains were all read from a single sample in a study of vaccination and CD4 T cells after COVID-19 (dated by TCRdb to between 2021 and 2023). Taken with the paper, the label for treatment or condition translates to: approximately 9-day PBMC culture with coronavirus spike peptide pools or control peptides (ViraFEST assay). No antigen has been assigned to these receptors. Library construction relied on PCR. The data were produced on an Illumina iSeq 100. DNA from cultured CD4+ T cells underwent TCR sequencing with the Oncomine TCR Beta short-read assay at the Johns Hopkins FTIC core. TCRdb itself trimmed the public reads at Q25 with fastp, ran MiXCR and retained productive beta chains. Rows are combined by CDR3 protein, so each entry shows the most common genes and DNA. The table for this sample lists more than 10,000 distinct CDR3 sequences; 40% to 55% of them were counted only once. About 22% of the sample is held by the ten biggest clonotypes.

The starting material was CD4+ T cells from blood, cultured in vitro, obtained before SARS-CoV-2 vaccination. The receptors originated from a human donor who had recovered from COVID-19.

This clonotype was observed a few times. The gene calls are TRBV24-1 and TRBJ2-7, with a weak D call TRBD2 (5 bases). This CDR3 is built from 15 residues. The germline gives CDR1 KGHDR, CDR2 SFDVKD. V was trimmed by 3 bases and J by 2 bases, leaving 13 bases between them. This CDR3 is CATSDPSLGAYEQYF. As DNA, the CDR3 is TGTGCCACCAGTGATCCCTCTCTCGGGGCCTACGAGCAGTACTTC.

CDR3 region: CASSLVGGPGVSPLHF. As DNA, the CDR3 is TGTGCCAGCAGCTTAGTTGGGGGCCCCGGGGTATCACCCCTCCACTTT. The rearrangement joins TRBV7-6 to TRBJ1-6; maybe TRBD1 (6 bases). The germline CDR1 and CDR2 sequences are SGHVS and FNYEAQ. The CDR3 sequence is 16 residues long. Deletions cut 1 base from V and 10 bases from J, with 17 bases between.